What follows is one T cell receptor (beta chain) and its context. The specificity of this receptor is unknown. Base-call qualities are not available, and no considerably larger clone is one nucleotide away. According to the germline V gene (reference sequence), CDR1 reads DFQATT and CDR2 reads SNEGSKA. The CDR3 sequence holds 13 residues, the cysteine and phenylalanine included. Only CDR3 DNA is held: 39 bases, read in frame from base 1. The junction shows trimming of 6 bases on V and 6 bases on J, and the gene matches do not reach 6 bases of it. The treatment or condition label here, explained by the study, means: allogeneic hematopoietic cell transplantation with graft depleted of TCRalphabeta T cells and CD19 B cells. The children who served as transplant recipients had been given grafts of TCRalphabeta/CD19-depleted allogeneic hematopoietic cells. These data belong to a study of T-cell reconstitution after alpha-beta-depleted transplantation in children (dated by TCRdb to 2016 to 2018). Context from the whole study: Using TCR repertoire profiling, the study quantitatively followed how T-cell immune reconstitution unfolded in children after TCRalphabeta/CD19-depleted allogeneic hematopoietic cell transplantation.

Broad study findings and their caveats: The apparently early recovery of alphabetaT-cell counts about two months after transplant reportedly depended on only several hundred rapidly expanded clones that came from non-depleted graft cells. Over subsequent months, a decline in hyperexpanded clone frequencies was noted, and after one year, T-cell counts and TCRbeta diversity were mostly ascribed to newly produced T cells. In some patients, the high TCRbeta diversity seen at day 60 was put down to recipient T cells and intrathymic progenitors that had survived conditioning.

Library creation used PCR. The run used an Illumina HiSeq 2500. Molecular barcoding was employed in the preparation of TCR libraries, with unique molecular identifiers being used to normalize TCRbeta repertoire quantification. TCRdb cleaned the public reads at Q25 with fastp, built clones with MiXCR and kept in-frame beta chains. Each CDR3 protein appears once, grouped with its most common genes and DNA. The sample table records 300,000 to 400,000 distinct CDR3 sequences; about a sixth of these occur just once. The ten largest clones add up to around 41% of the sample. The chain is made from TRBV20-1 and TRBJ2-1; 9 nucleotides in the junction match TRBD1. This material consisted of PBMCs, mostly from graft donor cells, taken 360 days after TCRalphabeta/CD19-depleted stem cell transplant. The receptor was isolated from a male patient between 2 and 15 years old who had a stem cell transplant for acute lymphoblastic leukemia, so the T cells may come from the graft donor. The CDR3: CSADLGQGNEQFF. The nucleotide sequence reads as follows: TGCAGTGCCGACCTGGGACAGGGCAATGAGCAGTTCTTC.